This TCR beta chain appears in the sequencing data of a study of blood T cells in healthy people across ages (dated by TCRdb to the mid-2010s). Regarding the complete study: In model experiments, template switching captured about one uniquely barcoded TCR beta cDNA molecule for every two T cells. Using deep sequencing normalized with unique cDNA molecular identifiers, the study measured how TCR beta repertoire diversity changes with age. The donors were split into four age groups: young (average around 15 years), middle-aged (more than 35), aged (more than 60) and long-lived (over 75). To avoid experimental bias, donors of different ages were distributed randomly across sequencing lanes. Two additional independent replicas of 1 million unique cDNA reads from the same blood draw were analyzed for two donors (one aged 18 to 30 and one aged 80 or older).

The receptor library was made with 5' RACE. Sequencer: Illumina HiSeq 2500. A second roughly 6 to 11 cycle PCR used a sample-barcoded 5' primer and a J-beta primer mix. Each TCR beta cDNA molecule received a unique molecular identifier from a template-switch 5' adaptor carrying 12 random nucleotides. Each sample yielded at least 3 million CDR3-containing paired-end reads. First-strand cDNA synthesis was performed from all RNA using the Mint cDNA synthesis kit, with priming by a TRBC-specific oligonucleotide. Following uracil-DNA glycosylase treatment, all cDNA underwent a first 18-cycle PCR with the universal primers M1SS and BC2_uni_R. For the original study's pipeline: Normalization of each sample was performed by random selection of 1 million high-quality reads, each carrying a distinct molecular identifier. Instead of being binned into consensus sequences, reads that shared molecular identifiers were thrown out. MiTCR, run with a Q25 quality threshold and the strictest error-elimination algorithm, handled CDR3 identification, clonotype clustering and error correction. A nonparametric unseen species model using Euler transformation provided a lower-bound estimate of total TCR beta diversity. The raw public reads went through TCRdb reprocessing: fastp at Q25, MiXCR clone calling, in-frame beta chains kept. Merged by CDR3 protein, the rows form single entries marked with the most common genes and DNA. Here the V and J calls rest on TCRdb's processing, not on the authors' analysis. This sample has some 690,000 distinct CDR3 sequences in its table, and over 20% of those were observed once. The ten largest clones represent about 22% of the sample.

The donors were around 39 Caucasian individuals from Russia, aged roughly 6 to 100 years, who were systemically healthy. Ten milliliters of peripheral blood were drawn from each donor into EDTA-treated Vacutainer tubes. PBMCs were isolated by Ficoll-Paque density-gradient centrifugation, with at least 6 million obtained per sample. Trizol reagent was used to extract total RNA from the PBMCs, yielding at least 5 micrograms per sample. For every donor, an aliquot of PBMCs went through flow cytometry to measure the percentages of naive CD45RAhigh/CD27high T cells. Comments on this clonotype: Which antigen it targets is not known. There are no base qualities to consult, and no much larger clone falls within one base.

Paper-wide results and their limitations: Estimates of total diversity based on one million sequenced T cells were considered lower bounds and underestimates. The CMV infection status of donors was not known, potentially confounding age-related changes in expanded clonotypes. Observed TCR beta diversity correlated strongly with the percentage of naive T cells measured by flow cytometry. Compared with the aged group, the long-lived group had more naive CD4+ T cells, fewer expanded clones and increased TCR diversity, a pattern suggesting age selection. Observed TCR beta diversity per million T cells fell roughly linearly with age, and a significant reduction was already apparent by age roughly 41. Bulk unsorted PBMC profiling prevented conclusive comparison of naive and antigen-experienced compartments.

The cysteine opens and the phenylalanine closes a CDR3 of 12 amino acids. Here the CDR3 DNA is all that survives: 36 bases in frame from base 1. The V gene is TRBV12-3 or TRBV12-4 and the J gene is TRBJ2-5; 8 bases in the middle match TRBD2. The J call may be incorrect, as the DNA end agrees better with TRBJ2-1. The clonotype comes from a man between 65 and 80 years old in good health. Material for sequencing was blood. The DNA sequence is TGTGCCAGCAACATACGGGAGGGTGAGCAGTTCTTC. Its protein product is CASNIREGEQFF.